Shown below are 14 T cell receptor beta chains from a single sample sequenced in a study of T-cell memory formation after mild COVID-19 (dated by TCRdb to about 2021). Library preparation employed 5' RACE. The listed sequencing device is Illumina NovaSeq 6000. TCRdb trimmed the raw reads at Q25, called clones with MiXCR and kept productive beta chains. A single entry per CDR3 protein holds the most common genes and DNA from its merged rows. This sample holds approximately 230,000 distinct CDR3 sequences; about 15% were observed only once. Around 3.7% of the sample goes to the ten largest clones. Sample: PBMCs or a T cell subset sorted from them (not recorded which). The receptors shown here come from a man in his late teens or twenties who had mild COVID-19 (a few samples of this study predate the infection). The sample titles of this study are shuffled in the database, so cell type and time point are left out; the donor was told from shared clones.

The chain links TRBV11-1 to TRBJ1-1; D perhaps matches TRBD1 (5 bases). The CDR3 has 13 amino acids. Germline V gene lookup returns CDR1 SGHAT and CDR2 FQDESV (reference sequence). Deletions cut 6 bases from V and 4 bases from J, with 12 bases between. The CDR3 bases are TGTGCCAGCAGATCAGGGTTGTTCACTGAAGCTTTCTTT. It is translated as CASRSGLFTEAFF.

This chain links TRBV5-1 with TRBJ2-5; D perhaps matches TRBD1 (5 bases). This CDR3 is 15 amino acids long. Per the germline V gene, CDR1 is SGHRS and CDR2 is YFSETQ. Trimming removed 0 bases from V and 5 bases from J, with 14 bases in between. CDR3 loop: CASSLAPQGGETQYF. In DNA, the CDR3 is TGCGCCAGCAGCTTGGCCCCTCAGGGCGGCGAGACCCAGTACTTC.

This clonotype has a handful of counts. The CDR3 loop reads CASSLDLTTDTQYF. CDR3 sequence (DNA): TGTGCCAGCAGCTTGGATCTTACTACAGATACGCAGTATTTT. This rearrangement joins TRBV5-5 to TRBJ2-3, with D hard to call. With 0 bases removed from V and 3 bases from J, the gap between germline ends came to 8 bases. CDR3 size: 14 residues. Per the germline V gene, CDR1 is SGHKS and CDR2 is YYEKEE (reference sequence).

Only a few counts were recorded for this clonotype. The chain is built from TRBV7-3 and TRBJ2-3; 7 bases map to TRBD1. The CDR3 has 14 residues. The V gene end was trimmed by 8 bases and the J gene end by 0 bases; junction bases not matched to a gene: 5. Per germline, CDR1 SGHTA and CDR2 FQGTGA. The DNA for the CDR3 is TGTGCCAGCGCGAAGGGGGCGAGCACAGATACGCAGTATTTT. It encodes CASAKGASTDTQYF.

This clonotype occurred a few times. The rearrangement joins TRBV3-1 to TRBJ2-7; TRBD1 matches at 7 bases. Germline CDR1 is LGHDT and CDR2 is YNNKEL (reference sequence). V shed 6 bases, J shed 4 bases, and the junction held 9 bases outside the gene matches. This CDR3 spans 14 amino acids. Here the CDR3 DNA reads TGTGCCAGCAGACAAACAGGGGAGTCATACGAGCAGTACTTC. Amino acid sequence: CASRQTGESYEQYF.

The CDR3 reads CASSYSPGTHGYTF. DNA of the CDR3: TGTGCCAGCAGTTACTCGCCCGGCACTCATGGCTACACCTTC. The chain links TRBV6-5 to TRBJ1-2; D call uncertain. CDR1 and CDR2 from the germline V gene are MNHEY and SVGAGI. V was pared by 0 bases and J by 6 bases, with 11 bases between. CDR3 size: 14 residues.

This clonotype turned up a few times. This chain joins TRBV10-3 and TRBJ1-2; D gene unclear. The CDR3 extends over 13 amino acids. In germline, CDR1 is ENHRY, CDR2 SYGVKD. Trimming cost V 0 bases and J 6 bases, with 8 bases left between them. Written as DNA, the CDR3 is TGTGCCATCAGTGAGTCCGAAGTGAATGGCTACACCTTC. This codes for CAISESEVNGYTF.

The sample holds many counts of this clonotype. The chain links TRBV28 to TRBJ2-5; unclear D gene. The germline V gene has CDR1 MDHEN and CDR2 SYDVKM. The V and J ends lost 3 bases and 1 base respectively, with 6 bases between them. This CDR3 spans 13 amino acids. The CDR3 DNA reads TGTGCCAGCAGTTTTCCGGCCCAAGAGACCCAGTACTTC. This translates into CASSFPAQETQYF.

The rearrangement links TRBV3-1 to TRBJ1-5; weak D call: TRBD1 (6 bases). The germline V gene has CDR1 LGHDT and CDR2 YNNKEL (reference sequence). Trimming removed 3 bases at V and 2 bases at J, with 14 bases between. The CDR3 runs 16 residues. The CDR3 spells CASSQGAGSGNQPQHF. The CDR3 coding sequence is TGTGCCAGCAGCCAGGGGGCGGGTTCGGGCAATCAGCCCCAGCATTTT. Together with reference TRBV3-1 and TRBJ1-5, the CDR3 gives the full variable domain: DTAVSQTPKYLVTQMGNDKSIKCEQNLGHDTMYWYKQDSKKFLKIMFSYNNKELIINETVPNRFSPKSPDKAHLNLHINSLELGDSAVYFCASSQGAGSGNQPQHFGDGTRLSIL.

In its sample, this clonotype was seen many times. CDR3 DNA: TGTGCCAGCAGTGAGAAATACTCTGGGGCCAACGTCCTGACTTTC. This sequence encodes CASSEKYSGANVLTF. The chain carries TRBV6-1 and TRBJ2-6; D is uncertain. V lost 3 bases and J 0 bases, leaving 6 bases between the germline ends. Germline assignment: CDR1 MNHNS and CDR2 SASEGT. There are 15 residues in the CDR3.

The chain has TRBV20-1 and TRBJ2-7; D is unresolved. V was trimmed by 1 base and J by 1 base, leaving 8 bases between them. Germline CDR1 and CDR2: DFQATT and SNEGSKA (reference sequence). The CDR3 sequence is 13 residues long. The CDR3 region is CSARGKRSYEQYV. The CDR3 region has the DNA TGCAGTGCTAGAGGAAAGAGATCCTACGAGCAGTACGTC.

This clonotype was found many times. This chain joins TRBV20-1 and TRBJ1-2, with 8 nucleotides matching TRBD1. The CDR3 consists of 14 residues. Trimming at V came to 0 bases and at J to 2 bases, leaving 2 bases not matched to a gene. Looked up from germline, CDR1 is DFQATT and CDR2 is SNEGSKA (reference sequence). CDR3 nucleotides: TGCAGTGCTAGAGATCCAGGGGGCAACTATGGCTACACCTTC. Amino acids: CSARDPGGNYGYTF.

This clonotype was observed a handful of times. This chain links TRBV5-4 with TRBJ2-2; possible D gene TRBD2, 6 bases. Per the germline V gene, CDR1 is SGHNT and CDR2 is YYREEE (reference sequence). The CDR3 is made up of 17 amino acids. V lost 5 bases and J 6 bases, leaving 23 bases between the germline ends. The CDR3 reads CASSKFTGLPVAGELFF. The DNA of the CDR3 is TGTGCCAGCAGTAAATTCACGGGACTCCCTGTGGCCGGGGAGCTGTTTTTT. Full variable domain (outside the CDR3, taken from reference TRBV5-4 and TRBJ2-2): ETGVTQSPTHLIKTRGQQVTLRCSSQSGHNTVSWYQQALGQGPQFIFQYYREEENGRGNFPPRFSGLQFPNYSSELNVNALELDDSALYLCASSKFTGLPVAGELFFGEGSRLTVL.

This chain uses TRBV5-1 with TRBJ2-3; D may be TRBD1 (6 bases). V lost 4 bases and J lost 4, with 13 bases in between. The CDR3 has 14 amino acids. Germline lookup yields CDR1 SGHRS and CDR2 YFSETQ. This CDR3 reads CASSPLSGADTQYF. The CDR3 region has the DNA TGCGCCAGCAGCCCCCTCTCAGGGGCAGATACGCAGTATTTT. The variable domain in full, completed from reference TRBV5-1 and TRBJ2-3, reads KAGVTQTPRYLIKTRGQQVTLSCSPISGHRSVSWYQQTPGQGLQFLFEYFSETQRNKGNFPGRFSGRQFSNSRSEMNVSTLELGDSALYLCASSPLSGADTQYFGPGTRLTVL.